The 10 T cell receptor beta chains reported below all come from one sample, sequenced in a study of CD8 T cell repertoires and HIV-1 epitope variants. The table came from immunoSEQ multiplex PCR; TCRdb's copy has only in-frame clones and leaves some out. The sample consists of several thousand clones, about 65% of them appearing once. Their antigens remain unidentified. The sample consisted of cultured CD8+ T cells derived from PBMCs. These receptors all stem from a male donor with HIV.

The V call is TRBV4-2, the J call TRBJ1-1, with no clear D. CDR3 length equals 15 residues. Germline V gives CDR1 LGHNA, CDR2 YNFKEQ. V was pared by 0 bases and J by 2 bases, with 10 bases between. This CDR3 is CASSQEYPLNTEAFF. Here the CDR3 DNA reads TGTGCCAGCAGCCAAGAATATCCCTTAAACACTGAAGCTTTCTTT.

V gene TRBV19 combines with J gene TRBJ2-7, with 8 bases lining up with TRBD1. V was pared by 2 bases and J by 5 bases, with 8 bases of the junction left unmatched. From germline, CDR1 is LNHDA and CDR2 SQIVND (reference sequence). This CDR3 comprises 15 residues. The CDR3 protein is CASSIMGQVDHEQYF. Here the CDR3 DNA reads TGTGCCAGTAGTATAATGGGACAGGTCGACCACGAGCAGTACTTC.

This clone was observed a few times. This rearrangement joins TRBV5-4 to TRBJ2-5, with 9 bases lining up with TRBD1. CDR1 and CDR2 from the germline V gene are SGHNT and YYREEE (reference sequence). The junction had 8 bases not matched to a gene; V was cut back by 4 bases and J by 1 base. The CDR3 has 16 amino acids. Here the CDR3 reads CASSRVGQGLQETQYF. The CDR3 DNA reads TGTGCCAGCAGCAGGGTGGGACAGGGCCTCCAAGAGACCCAGTACTTC.

This clone was counted once. The chain couples TRBV7-9 to TRBJ1-1, with a possible D match to TRBD1 (6 bases). CDR3 size: 15 residues. From germline, CDR1 is SEHNR and CDR2 FQNEAQ (reference sequence). V lost 4 bases to trimming and J lost 5 bases, with 17 bases between them. The CDR3 DNA sequence: TGTGCCAGCAGCTCGGGTTACGGGACACAGACTGAAGCTTTCTTT. Translation gives CASSSGYGTQTEAFF. Filled out from reference TRBV7-9 and TRBJ1-1, the complete variable domain reads DTGVSQNPRHKITKRGQNVTFRCDPISEHNRLYWYRQTLGQGPEFLTYFQNEAQLEKSRLLSDRFSAERPKGSFSTLEIQRTEQGDSAMYLCASSSGYGTQTEAFFGQGTRLTVV.

The chain employs TRBV4-3 and TRBJ2-1; D might be TRBD2 (6 bases). V lost 4 bases and J lost 3, with 10 bases in between. The CDR3 covers 14 residues. The germline V gene encodes CDR1 LGHNA and CDR2 YSLEER. In DNA, the CDR3 is TGCGCCAGCAGCCCTGGGACTTTCTACAATGAGCAGTTCTTC. Protein product: CASSPGTFYNEQFF.

The chain is built from TRBV28 and TRBJ2-7; a possible D gene is TRBD1 (6 bases). The germline gives CDR1 MDHEN, CDR2 SYDVKM. This CDR3 has 18 amino acids. Trimming cost V 5 bases and J 0 bases, with 23 bases left between them. In DNA, the CDR3 is TGTGCCAGCAGTATAAACCCCTTTACAGGGATGAGCTCCTACGAGCAGTACTTC. This codes for CASSINPFTGMSSYEQYF.

The chain uses TRBV9 and TRBJ2-5; 8 nucleotides line up with TRBD2. The better agreement between TRBJ2-7 and the DNA end casts doubt on the J call. The CDR3 length is 16 residues. CDR1 and CDR2 (germline): SGDLS, YYNGEE. The CDR3 reads CASSVDGGSGMYEQYF. The DNA of the CDR3 is TGTGCCAGCAGCGTAGACGGCGGTAGCGGGATGTACGAGCAGTACTTC.

V usage is TRBV7-4 and J usage is TRBJ2-1; D uncertain. The CDR3 contains 18 residues. Trimming shortened V by 6 bases and J by 0 bases, and 21 bases separated the two germline ends. CDR1 and CDR2 from the germline V gene are SGHVT and SQSDAQ. The CDR3 region is CASRRKLREACSYNEQFF. The CDR3 DNA sequence: TGTGCCAGCAGACGAAAACTGCGAGAGGCTTGCTCCTACAATGAGCAGTTCTTC.

The chain uses TRBV30 and TRBJ1-1; D ambiguous. The CDR3 consists of 13 residues. Germline V CDR1 and CDR2: GTSNPN, SVGIG (reference sequence). The V end lost 5 bases, the J end lost 3 bases, and 13 bases lay between the germline ends. The CDR3 coding sequence is TGTGCCTGGGCCCTTTACCGGGACACTGAAGCTTTCTTT. It yields the protein CAWALYRDTEAFF.

The rearrangement joins TRBV19 to TRBJ2-1; no clear D. The V end was cut by 3 bases, the J end by 5 bases, with 14 bases between. The CDR3 has 15 amino acids. CDR1 LNHDA and CDR2 SQIVND come from the germline V gene (reference sequence). The CDR3 sequence: CASSIVADANNEQFF. CDR3 in DNA: TGTGCCAGTAGTATTGTCGCGGATGCAAACAATGAGCAGTTCTTC. Using reference TRBV19 and TRBJ2-1 for the parts outside the CDR3, the full variable domain is DGGITQSPKYLFRKEGQNVTLSCEQNLNHDAMYWYRQDPGQGLRLIYYSQIVNDFQKGDIAEGYSVSREKKESFPLTVTSAQKNPTAFYLCASSIVADANNEQFFGPGTRLTVL.